This T cell receptor (beta chain) was documented in a study of human T cells and chemical hapten exposure. Original processing methods: Ranging from roughly 23,224 to 750,000, TCR counts per sample had a median value of 95,638. TCRdb analysed the RACE reads with MiXCR anew, one entry per CDR3 protein. TCRdb, not the original authors, processed these V and J calls. The sample contains approximately 84,000 distinct CDR3 sequences, around a tenth of which appear only once. Time point noted: patch test 2, 6 weeks after DPC sensitization. The treatment here: therapeutic diphenylcyclopropenone sensitization with weekly scalp DPC. Whole blood, unfractionated, served as the material for total RNA extraction. Study-wide findings and caveats: Expanded TCRs made up significantly more big CDR3 similarity clusters than controls did. TCRs above 1 in 1000 frequency did not change with DPC sensitization.

This clonotype appeared a few times. Antigen specificity is unknown. Material: whole blood, obtained in connection with sensitization to the hapten diphenylcyclopropenone (DPC). This clonotype was sampled from a man younger than 30 with alopecia areata. Some clones in this sample may be carry-over from other donors' samples.

CDR3 in amino acids: CASSYSSYLLDTNNQPQHF. The CDR3 DNA follows: TGTGCCAGCAGTTACTCGAGTTACCTATTGGACACAAACAATCAGCCCCAGCATTTT. The chain joins TRBV6-6 to TRBJ1-5; D is possibly TRBD1 (5 bases). From germline, CDR1 is MNHNY and CDR2 SVGAGI (reference sequence). The CDR3 consists of 19 residues. V dropped 0 bases and J dropped 3 bases, with 21 bases sitting between them.